These 15 T cell receptor beta chains share one sample of origin, sequenced in a study of T cell changes during pregnancy in multiple sclerosis. The protocol was immunoSEQ multiplex PCR, while the TCRdb copy is restricted to in-frame clones and leaves out a portion. The repertoire holds tens of thousands of clones, with roughly 87% as singletons. The sample here was peripheral blood, taken in the second trimester of pregnancy. These TCRs come from a female donor in good health, enrolled as a control in a pregnancy study.

Written as DNA, the CDR3 is TGTGCCAGCAGCTTAGAGGGGACAGTCAATGAAAAACTGTTTTTT. As protein: CASSLEGTVNEKLFF. The chain links TRBV7-9 to TRBJ1-4; 7 bases map to TRBD1. The V gene end was trimmed by 1 base and the J gene end by 5 bases; junction bases not matched to a gene: 4. CDR1 and CDR2 (germline): SEHNR, FQNEAQ (reference sequence). This CDR3 is 15 amino acids long.

The genes are TRBV5-1 and TRBJ2-1, with 10 bases that match TRBD1. Germline loops: CDR1 SGHRS, CDR2 YFSETQ. The V segment lost 3 bases and the J segment 5 bases; nucleotides outside the gene matches: 11. The CDR3 totals 17 residues. CDR3 protein: CASSYGTGAPPNNEQFF. CDR3 DNA sequence: TGCGCCAGCAGCTACGGGACAGGGGCCCCTCCTAACAATGAGCAGTTCTTC.

This chain joins TRBV5-1 and TRBJ2-5; D not resolved. This CDR3 region has 13 residues. CDR1 and CDR2 from the germline V gene are SGHRS and YFSETQ. V was cut by 0 bases and J by 3 bases, with 6 bases left in between. The CDR3 protein is CASSLDLKETQYF. CDR3 bases: TGCGCCAGCAGCTTGGATTTAAAAGAGACCCAGTACTTC.

This rearrangement joins TRBV11-2 to TRBJ1-2; D is possibly TRBD1 (5 bases). V shed 5 bases and J shed 4 bases, with 17 bases lying between them. The CDR3 is made up of 15 amino acids. Germline-derived CDR1 and CDR2 are SGHAT and FQNNGV. CDR3 nucleotides: TGTGCCAGCAGCCAAGGGGTCAGGGTAGGCTATGGCTACACCTTC. Translated: CASSQGVRVGYGYTF.

This chain connects TRBV6-5 to TRBJ1-4; 9 bases fit TRBD1. Losses at the gene ends were 8 bases for V and 8 bases for J; bases not matched to a gene: 3. The CDR3 has 12 residues. Germline CDR1 is MNHEY and CDR2 is SVGAGI. Written as DNA, the CDR3 is TGTGCCAGCGGACAGGGGAGGGAAAAACTGTTTTTT. Its translation is CASGQGREKLFF.

Comments on this clone: Other DNA sequences in the same sample also yield this CDR3. The chain is built from TRBV5-1 and TRBJ1-1; possibly TRBD1 for D (5 bases). Per germline, CDR1 SGHRS and CDR2 YFSETQ. The CDR3 length is 14 residues. Trimming removed 0 bases from V and 1 base from J, with 7 bases in between. CDR3 DNA: TGCGCCAGCAGCTTGGGACAGTCGAACACTGAAGCTTTCTTT. Amino acids: CASSLGQSNTEAFF.

This chain links TRBV28 with TRBJ1-2, with D possibly being TRBD1 (6 bases). This CDR3 region has 13 residues. Germline V gene data show CDR1 as MDHEN and CDR2 as SYDVKM. V shed 4 bases and J shed 7 bases, with 13 bases lying between them. The CDR3: CASSSQGQGGYTF. The DNA of the CDR3 is TGTGCCAGCAGTTCCCAGGGGCAAGGTGGCTACACCTTC.

The CDR3 protein is CASSRDPSGLNTEAFF. In DNA form, the CDR3 reads TGCGCCAGCAGCCGGGATCCTTCAGGGCTGAACACTGAAGCTTTCTTT. The rearrangement uses TRBV4-1 and TRBJ1-1; a possible D gene is TRBD1 (5 bases). Germline lookup yields CDR1 MGHRA and CDR2 YSYEKL. V was cut by 4 bases and J by 0 bases, with 15 bases left in between. The CDR3 is made up of 16 amino acids.

To note about this clone: Additional DNA sequences in this sample encode the identical CDR3. The rearrangement uses TRBV12-5 and TRBJ2-5; perhaps TRBD2 as D (5 bases). The CDR3 spans 14 residues. The germline CDR1 and CDR2 sequences are LGHNT and FRNRAP. Trimming pared 2 bases from V and 1 base from J, leaving 8 bases between. Here the CDR3 reads CASGLSGGQETQYF. The CDR3 bases are TGTGCTAGTGGTTTGAGCGGAGGCCAAGAGACCCAGTACTTC.

The chain has TRBV5-6 and TRBJ2-7; D is unclear. Germline lookup yields CDR1 SGHDT and CDR2 YYEEEE. CDR3 length equals 13 residues. Trimming cost V 0 bases and J 5 bases, with 9 bases left between them. The CDR3 protein is CASSLAVENEQYF. CDR3 bases: TGTGCCAGCAGCTTGGCGGTGGAGAACGAGCAGTACTTC. The whole variable domain, filled in from reference TRBV5-6 and TRBJ2-7, reads DAGVTQSPTHLIKTRGQQVTLRCSPKSGHDTVSWYQQALGQGPQFIFQYYEEEERQRGNFPDRFSGHQFPNYSSELNVNALLLGDSALYLCASSLAVENEQYFGPGTRLTVT.

J is TRBJ1-1 and V is TRBV6-1; D may be TRBD1 (5 bases). Germline V lookup: CDR1 MNHNS, CDR2 SASEGT. V lost 7 bases and J 5 bases, leaving 14 bases between the germline ends. The CDR3 length is 13 residues. The CDR3 nucleotides read TGTGCCAGCACCCAGGGATGGGATACTGAAGCTTTCTTT. It encodes CASTQGWDTEAFF.

The chain couples TRBV28 to TRBJ1-1; TRBD1 might be the D (5 bases). The CDR3 is 12 residues long. V gave up 2 bases and J gave up 5 bases, with 6 bases separating them. Germline V CDR1 and CDR2: MDHEN, SYDVKM. The DNA for the CDR3 is TGTGCCAGCAGTTTACAGGGAACTGAAGCTTTCTTT. Amino acid sequence: CASSLQGTEAFF.

The V call is TRBV10-3, the J call TRBJ2-1, with D perhaps TRBD1 (5 bases). V was cut by 8 bases and J by 5 bases, with 13 bases left in between. The germline V gene has CDR1 ENHRY and CDR2 SYGVKD. CDR3 length: 13 amino acids. The CDR3 DNA reads TGTGCCATCGAGAAAGGGGTCGACAATGAGCAGTTCTTC. Translation: CAIEKGVDNEQFF.

This clone was observed a few times. This CDR3 reads CASSSTWTGTGYTF. In DNA, the CDR3 is TGTGCCAGCAGCTCGACTTGGACAGGGACTGGCTACACCTTC. The chain uses TRBV7-2 and TRBJ1-2, with TRBD1 identical over 8 bases. Germline trimming cut 4 bases from V and 7 bases from J; bases unmatched to any gene: 8. The V gene's germline CDR1 is SGHTA and CDR2 FQGNSA. The CDR3 sequence is 14 residues long.

This chain joins TRBV13 and TRBJ2-5; TRBD2 matches at 10 bases. Germline V lookup: CDR1 PRHDT, CDR2 FYEKMQ (reference sequence). The trim removed 5 bases at V and 7 bases at J, leaving 10 bases unmatched. CDR3 length equals 15 residues. The CDR3 bases are TGTGCCAGCAGCCAGACAACTAGCGGGGTCTGGACCCAGTACTTC. Amino acids: CASSQTTSGVWTQYF.